This T cell receptor (beta chain) was obtained from a study of identifying expanded T cells in peripheral blood. Produced via immunoSEQ multiplex PCR; TCRdb's table is partial and in-frame only. This sample has fewer than 85,000 clones, with just under 85% found just once. Germline lookup yields CDR1 LNHDA and CDR2 SQIVND (reference sequence). The CDR3 has 13 amino acids. The sample taken for sequencing was blood. The clonotype comes from a person aged 18 to 75 in good health. V gene TRBV19 combines with J gene TRBJ1-5; a weak D match, TRBD1 (5 bases). The CDR3 DNA reads TGTGGGAGGCAGGGAGGGGTAAATCAGCCCCAGCATTTT. This sequence encodes CGRQGGVNQPQHF.